The 20 T cell receptor beta chains presented below share a single source sample, sequenced in a study of vaccination and CD4 T cells after COVID-19. No cognate antigen is known for these TCRs. Researchers used the Oncomine TCR Beta short-read assay to sequence DNA from cultured CD4+ T cells. TCRdb re-called the PCR reads with MiXCR, one entry per CDR3 protein. The table has around 2,000 distinct CDR3 sequences, about 43% seen once. The treatment here: roughly 10-day PBMC culture with coronavirus spike peptide pools or control peptides (ViraFEST assay). The unexposed donor's CD4+ T cells were collected before the COVID-19 pandemic (2011-2018). Source material: CD4+ T cells from blood, cultured in vitro. These receptors were taken from a human donor in good health.

The chain has TRBV10-3 and TRBJ2-5, with 10 bases that match TRBD1. This CDR3 has 14 residues. Germline assignment: CDR1 ENHRY and CDR2 SYGVKD. The V segment lost 10 bases and the J segment 4 bases; nucleotides outside the gene matches: 9. The chain's CDR3 is CASTKRTGGETQYF. The CDR3 bases are TGTGCCAGCACTAAAAGGACAGGGGGAGAGACCCAGTACTTC.

About this clonotype: One junction end disagrees with the germline gene, perhaps due to a read error. The rearrangement links TRBV7-8 to TRBJ1-1; tentative D call: TRBD1 (5 bases). The CDR3 is 12 amino acids. Germline-derived CDR1 and CDR2 are SGHVS and FQNEAQ. CDR3 region: CASSSRVTGAFF. Written as DNA, the CDR3 is TGTGCCAGCAGCTCCAGGGTGACTGGAGCTTTCTTT.

The chain recombines TRBV15 with TRBJ1-2; TRBD1 might be the D (6 bases). The CDR3 covers 14 residues. In germline, CDR1 is LNHNV, CDR2 YYDKDF (reference sequence). The V end was cut by 5 bases, the J end by 2 bases, with 12 bases between. CDR3 region: CATSEPTGNYGYTF. The CDR3 nucleotides are TGTGCCACCAGCGAACCCACAGGGAACTATGGCTACACCTTC.

The chain carries TRBV4-3 and TRBJ1-6; D call uncertain. Germline V lookup: CDR1 LGHNA, CDR2 YSLEER. Trimming pared 4 bases from V and 9 bases from J, leaving 16 bases between. CDR3 length: 15 residues. CDR3 bases: TGCGCCAGCAGCCCATCGGGAGACCCGGGTTCACCCCTCCACTTT. It translates to CASSPSGDPGSPLHF.

In this sample, this clonotype turned up a few times. The chain couples TRBV7-3 to TRBJ1-1; D is unclear. The CDR3 sequence is 14 residues long. V dropped 5 bases and J dropped 0 bases, with 10 bases sitting between them. Looked up from germline, CDR1 is SGHTA and CDR2 is FQGTGA. The CDR3, as DNA: TGTGCCAGCAGCCTTGCAGCCTTGAACACTGAAGCTTTCTTT. Protein: CASSLAALNTEAFF.

The chain carries TRBV28 and TRBJ2-3; D not resolved. The CDR3 is 13 amino acids. V was clipped by 5 bases and J by 2 bases, with 8 bases between them. Germline V CDR1 and CDR2: MDHEN, SYDVKM. CDR3 region: CASSITATDTQYF. The DNA of the CDR3 is TGTGCCAGCAGTATAACAGCCACAGATACGCAGTATTTT.

The chain couples TRBV20-1 to TRBJ1-1; D uncertain. CDR3 size: 13 residues. Trimming stripped 2 bases from V and 6 bases from J, with 13 bases between. Germline V gene data show CDR1 as DFQATT and CDR2 as SNEGSKA (reference sequence). CDR3 loop: CSARNPRSAEAFF. In DNA form, the CDR3 reads TGCAGTGCTAGAAACCCAAGATCCGCTGAAGCTTTCTTT.

The rearrangement links TRBV20-1 to TRBJ2-3; weak D call: TRBD2 (5 bases). This CDR3 is built from 13 residues. From germline, CDR1 is DFQATT and CDR2 SNEGSKA (reference sequence). Trimming shortened V by 5 bases and J by 0 bases, and 9 bases separated the two germline ends. The CDR3 DNA reads as TGCAGTGCTCCGGACTTCAGCACAGATACGCAGTATTTT. Its translation: CSAPDFSTDTQYF.

The CDR3 DNA follows: TGCAGTGCGGGACCGGGACTAGAGTCCTACAATGAGCAGTTCTTC. It is translated as CSAGPGLESYNEQFF. The J gene is TRBJ2-1, the V gene TRBV20-1; 8 bases map to TRBD2. The CDR3 has 15 amino acids. V shed 6 bases, J shed 1 base, and the junction held 8 bases outside the gene matches. Germline V lookup: CDR1 DFQATT, CDR2 SNEGSKA (reference sequence).

The CDR3 loop is CASSYRLAGTVQFF. The CDR3 bases are TGTGCCAGCAGCTATCGACTAGCGGGAACGGTGCAGTTCTTC. The chain has TRBV27 and TRBJ2-1; 11 bases align to TRBD2. V trimming: 6 bases; J trimming: 12 bases; junction bases outside the gene matches: 10. From germline, CDR1 is MNHEY and CDR2 SMNVEV (reference sequence). The CDR3 is made up of 14 amino acids.

This clonotype showed up just a few times. The chain has TRBV6-5 and TRBJ1-6, with 7 bases identical to TRBD1. The trim removed 4 bases at V and 2 bases at J, leaving 5 bases unmatched. This CDR3 has 16 residues. The germline gives CDR1 MNHEY, CDR2 SVGAGI. The DNA of the CDR3 is TGTGCCAGCAGTTTAACAGGGGTTCCCTATAATTCACCCCTCCACTTT. Its protein product is CASSLTGVPYNSPLHF.

A few counts support this clonotype. The chain links TRBV19 to TRBJ2-3, with D tentatively TRBD1 (5 bases). Germline V gene sequence: CDR1 LNHDA, CDR2 SQIVND (reference sequence). V was cut by 6 bases and J by 9 bases, with 13 bases left in between. CDR3 length: 12 amino acids. Here the CDR3 reads CASREGAGTQYF. In nucleotides, the CDR3 is TGTGCCAGTAGAGAAGGGGCTGGGACGCAGTATTTT.

The chain employs TRBV24-1 and TRBJ2-1, with D possibly being TRBD1 or TRBD2 (5 bases each). Germline CDR1 is KGHDR and CDR2 is SFDVKD. This CDR3 contains 14 residues. V dropped 1 base and J dropped 8 bases, with 11 bases sitting between them. This CDR3 reads CATSDFEGKDEQFF. The CDR3 region has the DNA TGTGCCACCAGTGATTTTGAGGGGAAAGATGAGCAGTTCTTC.

The genes are TRBV28 and TRBJ2-3; 9 bases map to TRBD2. The germline gives CDR1 MDHEN, CDR2 SYDVKM. Germline trimming cut 0 bases from V and 2 bases from J; bases unmatched to any gene: 6. This CDR3 has 17 residues. The DNA for the CDR3 is TGTGCCAGCAGTTTATGGACTAGCGGCAAGGACACAGATACGCAGTATTTT. Translated, it gives CASSLWTSGKDTDTQYF.

The chain's CDR3 is CASSPRPDNTEAFF. CDR3 in DNA: TGTGCCAGCTCACCACGTCCAGACAACACTGAAGCTTTCTTT. The gene calls are TRBV18 and TRBJ1-1; D gene uncertain. Per the germline V gene, CDR1 is KGHSH and CDR2 is LQKENI. CDR3 size: 14 residues. V was clipped by 1 base and J by 2 bases, with 8 bases between them.

This clonotype was counted only a few times. V and J are TRBV5-1 and TRBJ2-5; D is perhaps TRBD2 (6 bases). The CDR3 consists of 15 residues. V lost 0 bases and J lost 5, with 14 bases in between. The germline V gene has CDR1 SGHRS and CDR2 YFSETQ. The CDR3 is CASSLEPGRWETQYF. CDR3 sequence (DNA): TGCGCCAGCAGCTTGGAGCCAGGGAGGTGGGAGACCCAGTACTTC. Complete variable domain (other parts from reference TRBV5-1 and TRBJ2-5): KAGVTQTPRYLIKTRGQQVTLSCSPISGHRSVSWYQQTPGQGLQFLFEYFSETQRNKGNFPGRFSGRQFSNSRSEMNVSTLELGDSALYLCASSLEPGRWETQYFGPGTRLLVL.

V and J are TRBV24-1 and TRBJ1-5; D remains unclear. CDR1 is KGHDR and CDR2 is SFDVKD in the germline V gene. The CDR3 covers 15 residues. Trimming shortened V by 4 bases and J by 0 bases, and 9 bases separated the two germline ends. The CDR3 DNA sequence: TGTGCCACCAGTGACGGCAGCTATAGCAATCAGCCCCAGCATTTT. Its protein product is CATSDGSYSNQPQHF.

V gene TRBV10-3 combines with J gene TRBJ1-2, with 8 bases fitting TRBD1. The V and J ends lost 0 bases and 4 bases, in that order; junction bases with no gene match: 7. CDR1 is ENHRY and CDR2 is SYGVKD in the germline V gene. The CDR3 contains 16 residues. The CDR3 coding sequence is TGTGCCATCAGTGAGTCACGAGACAGGGGAGGCTATGGCTACACCTTC. Translating gives CAISESRDRGGYGYTF.

The chain has TRBV19 and TRBJ2-3; D is uncertain. CDR3 length: 13 amino acids. V lost 6 bases to trimming and J lost 1 base, with 8 bases between them. Germline CDR1 is LNHDA and CDR2 is SQIVND (reference sequence). The CDR3 protein is CASSPKGTDTQYF. CDR3 bases: TGTGCCAGTAGCCCTAAGGGCACAGATACGCAGTATTTT.

This chain connects TRBV20-1 to TRBJ1-6; 9 bases match TRBD1. Germline CDR1 reads DFQATT; CDR2 reads SNEGSKA (reference sequence). CDR3 size: 13 residues. Losses at the gene ends were 6 bases for V and 4 bases for J; bases not matched to a gene: 1. In DNA, the CDR3 is TGCAGTGCGGACAGGGGATATAATTCACCCCTCCACTTT. Protein sequence: CSADRGYNSPLHF.